These T cell receptor beta chains were read from a single sample in a study of PD-1 blockade in classical Hodgkin lymphoma. Some clones are missing from TCRdb's copy, which holds only in-frame ones; the method was immunoSEQ multiplex PCR. The table includes about 58,000 clones, 85% to 95% detected once. Sequenced material: peripheral blood mononuclear cells (PBMCs), taken before the second cycle of nivolumab. The source of these receptors is a human donor with classical Hodgkin lymphoma. The CDR3 runs from the conserved cysteine through the conserved F or W. Clone size is not always given. Where it is, it says once, few, many or a class for expanded clones.

>TRBV21-1|TRBJ1-1|NA
CASSKGGWPGTEAFF
>TRBV4-1|TRBJ1-2|NA
CASSTGTDYGYTF
>TRBV6-5|TRBJ2-7|once
CASSYSRDRGHYEQYF
>TRBV19|TRBJ2-1|NA
CASTPEPGLAGSFYNEQFF
>TRBV19|TRBJ1-1|NA
CASSIVGGAGTEAFF
>TRBV6-1|TRBJ2-5|NA
CASSEGTGVGFAETQYF
>TRBV10-1|TRBJ2-1|NA
CASSEQPGRTLGTSGRALYNEQFF
>TRBV5-1|TRBJ2-5|NA
CASSPYVAGGQETQYF
>TRBV27|TRBJ1-5|NA
CASSFLGGGPNQPQHF
>TRBV5-1|TRBJ2-7|NA
CASSHDPPMYEQYF
>TRBV10-3|TRBJ2-2|NA
CAISLTGTIVSGELFF
>TRBV28|TRBJ2-7|NA
CASSLIGQGRNYEQYF
>TRBV7-9|TRBJ2-7|once
CASSLQSGRYEQYF
>TRBV14|TRBJ2-3|NA
CASSQLIGSADTQYF
>TRBV19|TRBJ2-3|NA
CASSIDLTGTPRTDTQYF
>TRBV27|TRBJ2-5|NA
CASSLQGMGGTQYF
>TRBV7-2|TRBJ1-5|NA
CASSLGQNSNQPQHF
>TRBV27|TRBJ1-1|NA
CASSLGSLGTEAFF